What follows are 18 T cell receptor beta chains derived from one specimen sequenced in a study of T cells in women clearing cervical HPV infection. Measured with immunoSEQ multiplex PCR; TCRdb has only the in-frame clones, and not every one. This sample's clone table lists roughly 24,000 clones. The source material was blood buffy coat. The receptors here all came from a woman aged 18 to 75 with a cervical HPV16 infection that either progressed to CIN3+ or cleared (not recorded which).

As regards this clone: The missing CDR3 end, 3 residues past where the read stops, is filled in from the germline J gene. The chain combines TRBV19 with TRBJ2-2, with TRBD2 matching over 8 bases. The CDR3 covers 16 residues. Germline V gene data show CDR1 as LNHDA and CDR2 as SQIVND (reference sequence). V lost 5 bases to trimming and J lost 0 bases; unmatched junction nucleotides: 5. The CDR3 reads CASSGLAGSNTGELFF. Incomplete CDR3 DNA: TGTGCCAGTAGTGGGTTAGCGGGATCGAACACCGGGGAG.

Worth noting for this clone: The sequenced fragment ends 3 residues before the CDR3 boundary, so the rest is inferred from the germline J gene. This chain uses TRBV5-1 with TRBJ1-1, with 11 bases identical to TRBD1. Germline values: CDR1 SGHRS, CDR2 YFSETQ. The CDR3 sequence is 16 residues long. V was pared by 3 bases and J by 1 base, with 5 bases of the junction left unmatched. CDR3 bases read: TGCGCCAGCAGCTCCGGGACAGGGGGTTGGAACACTGAA. Translation gives CASSSGTGGWNTE. The entire CDR3 is CASSSGTGGWNTEAFF.

About this clone itself: The read falls 3 residues short of the CDR3 end, and the missing part is taken from the germline J gene. The chain recombines TRBV5-1 with TRBJ2-5; 9 bases map to TRBD1. The CDR3 runs 15 residues. The germline gives CDR1 SGHRS, CDR2 YFSETQ. V lost 5 bases, J lost 3 bases, and 8 bases stayed unmatched. The CDR3 loop reads CASRYNTGGEETQYF. The part of the CDR3 DNA that was read is TGCGCCAGCAGATACAACACAGGGGGCGAAGAGACC.

In the case of this clone: From the germline J gene comes the end of the CDR3, since the read stops 3 residues before it. This chain joins TRBV6-1 and TRBJ2-7, with D maybe TRBD2 (5 bases). Per germline, CDR1 MNHNS and CDR2 SASEGT. V was shortened by 2 bases and J by 4 bases, with 15 bases between the two germline ends. The CDR3 sequence is 15 residues long. The CDR3 loop is CASSEPGRRRYEQYF. CDR3 DNA (partial): TGTGCCAGCAGTGAACCTGGGCGTAGGAGGTACGAG.

Concerning this clone: The read halts 3 residues ahead of the CDR3 end, with the missing end drawn from the germline J gene. V gene TRBV7-2 combines with J gene TRBJ2-7; the match to TRBD2 covers 8 bases. The CDR3 is 14 residues long. The germline V gene has CDR1 SGHTA and CDR2 FQGNSA. The V gene end was trimmed by 1 base and the J gene end by 4 bases; junction bases not matched to a gene: 3. The sequenced part of the CDR3 DNA is TGTGCCAGCAGCTTAGACGGACTAGCTTACGAG. This translates into CASSLDGLAYE. From start to end, the CDR3 is CASSLDGLAYEQYF.

Remarks on this clone: The sequenced fragment ends 3 residues before the CDR3 boundary, so the rest is inferred from the germline J gene. This sequence joins TRBV29-1 and TRBJ2-7; perhaps TRBD1 as D (6 bases). Germline-derived CDR1 and CDR2 are SQVTM and ANQGSEA. Deletions cut 7 bases from V and 4 bases from J, with 14 bases between. The length of the CDR3 is 12 residues. The CDR3 loop is CSALTGSYEQYF. The sequenced CDR3 bases are TGCAGCGCCCTGACAGGAAGTTACGAG.

On this clone: The read ends 3 residues early relative to the CDR3; the germline J gene fills the gap. Within the sample, other DNA sequences also encode this same CDR3. This chain uses TRBV30 with TRBJ2-2, with 10 bases that match TRBD2. The CDR3 runs 21 residues. Germline trimming cut 2 bases from V and 3 bases from J; bases unmatched to any gene: 21. Germline V gene sequence: CDR1 GTSNPN, CDR2 SVGIG (reference sequence). CDR3 in amino acids: CAWSPTFGWSGRAGDTGELFF. CDR3 bases read: TGTGCCTGGAGTCCCACCTTCGGTTGGAGCGGGAGGGCCGGAGACACCGGGGAG.

Details on this clone: The observed sequence ends 3 residues before the CDR3 terminus, with the missing tail filled in from the germline J gene. This sequence joins TRBV19 and TRBJ2-2, with 7 bases that match TRBD2. Germline CDR1 LNHDA, CDR2 SQIVND (reference sequence). The CDR3 runs 15 residues. J was trimmed by 6 bases and V by 3 bases; bases with no gene match: 7. The CDR3 DNA, read in part, is TGTGCCAGTAGTATTAATGGACTAGTCCCCGGGGAG. Protein: CASSINGLVPGE. The entire CDR3 protein reads CASSINGLVPGELFF.

To note about this clone: The read terminates 3 residues before the CDR3 end, so the remaining end is supplied by the germline J gene. This sequence joins TRBV7-9 and TRBJ2-5; 9 bases match TRBD2. V shed 5 bases and J 3 bases; nucleotides not matched to a gene: 7. CDR1 and CDR2 (germline): SEHNR, FQNEAQ (reference sequence). This CDR3 has 15 amino acids. The CDR3 DNA, read in part, is TGTGCCAGCAGCCAACCTCTAGCGGGGAAAGAGACC. This codes for CASSQPLAGKET. The CDR3 as a whole reads CASSQPLAGKETQYF.

Worth noting for this clone: The CDR3 is cut off 3 residues early in the read; its end comes from the germline J gene. This chain uses TRBV10-1 with TRBJ1-1; D is possibly TRBD1 (5 bases). The V gene's germline CDR1 is WNHNN and CDR2 SYGVQD (reference sequence). V dropped 10 bases and J dropped 0 bases, with 18 bases sitting between them. There are 15 residues in the CDR3. The covered CDR3 bases are TGCGCCACACACCCGGGGCGGGGGTTGAACACTGAA. This sequence encodes CATHPGRGLNTE. The full CDR3 protein reads CATHPGRGLNTEAFF.

With regard to this clone: From the germline J gene comes the end of the CDR3, since the read stops 3 residues before it. The chain carries TRBV7-3 and TRBJ1-2; D unclear. The V gene's germline CDR1 is SGHTA and CDR2 FQGTGA. The CDR3 has 17 amino acids. This CDR3 is CASSPLGTSGIYNDYTF. CDR3 DNA (partial): TGTGCCAGCAGCCCCCTGGGTACTAGCGGGATCTACAATGAC.

Concerning this clone itself: The read terminates 3 residues ahead of where the CDR3 ends, so the germline J gene completes it. This chain connects TRBV19 to TRBJ1-3; the match to TRBD1 covers 10 bases. V lost 5 bases to trimming and J lost 4 bases; unmatched junction nucleotides: 5. In germline, CDR1 is LNHDA, CDR2 SQIVND (reference sequence). The CDR3 runs to 15 residues. The CDR3 spells CASSRDRGFGNTIYF. The DNA read from the CDR3 is TGTGCCAGTAGTCGGGACAGGGGATTCGGAAACACC. The variable domain in full, with the rest retrieved from reference TRBV19 and TRBJ1-3, is DGGITQSPKYLFRKEGQNVTLSCEQNLNHDAMYWYRQDPGQGLRLIYYSQIVNDFQKGDIAEGYSVSREKKESFPLTVTSAQKNPTAFYLCASSRDRGFGNTIYFGEGSWLTVV.

CDR3 DNA (partial): TGCGCCAGCAGCTTGGAGGGGCGTCCTGTTGAAAAA. It is translated as CASSLEGRPVEK. The CDR3 reads in full as CASSLEGRPVEKLFF. The rearrangement uses TRBV5-1 and TRBJ1-4; maybe TRBD1 (5 bases). The CDR3 end falls 3 residues outside the read, so it is completed with the germline J gene. CDR3 size: 15 residues. The V gene's germline CDR1 is SGHRS and CDR2 YFSETQ. Trimming stripped 0 bases from V and 7 bases from J, with 13 bases between.

In the case of this clone: The missing CDR3 end, 3 residues past where the read stops, is filled in from the germline J gene. The chain combines TRBV14 with TRBJ2-3; 14 bases match TRBD2. The J segment lost 6 bases and the V segment lost 4 bases, leaving 3 bases of the junction unmatched. Germline assignment: CDR1 SGHDN and CDR2 FVKESK. This CDR3 has 15 residues. CDR3 DNA, as far as it was read: TGTGCCAGCAGCCCGGGACTAGCGGGAGCCGATACG. Encoded protein: CASSPGLAGADT. The full CDR3 is CASSPGLAGADTQYF.

Of note for this clone: Read data end 3 residues before the CDR3 end; the end is taken from the germline J gene. The chain uses TRBV14 and TRBJ1-1; D might be TRBD1 (5 bases). This CDR3 spans 15 amino acids. The germline V and J ends were trimmed by 1 base and 4 bases, with 13 bases remaining between them. The germline V gene encodes CDR1 SGHDN and CDR2 FVKESK. The sequenced part of the CDR3 DNA is TGTGCCAGCAGCCAAGTAACCAGGGTCACCACTGAA. Protein sequence: CASSQVTRVTTE. The CDR3 in full is CASSQVTRVTTEAFF.

Details on this clone: The read ends 3 residues before the CDR3 terminus; that terminus is restored from the germline J gene. The chain has TRBV14 and TRBJ2-3, with D hard to call. CDR1 is SGHDN and CDR2 is FVKESK in the germline V gene. This CDR3 is 12 amino acids long. Deletions cut 4 bases from V and 4 bases from J, with 6 bases between. CDR3 amino acids: CASSPFPDTQYF. The part of the CDR3 DNA that was read is TGTGCCAGCAGCCCATTCCCAGATACG.

About this clone itself: The missing CDR3 end, 3 residues past where the read stops, is filled in from the germline J gene. The gene calls are TRBV7-2 and TRBJ2-3; D unresolved. The germline CDR1 and CDR2 sequences are SGHTA and FQGNSA. This CDR3 has 15 amino acids. CDR3 DNA (partial): TGTGCCAGCAGCTCCTCATCAGGAGATTATCAGCCG. As protein: CASSSSSGDYQP. The whole CDR3 is CASSSSSGDYQPQYF.

As to this clone: The sequenced fragment ends 3 residues before the CDR3 boundary, so the rest is inferred from the germline J gene. The sample has other DNA sequences that encode this CDR3 too. This chain links TRBV30 with TRBJ1-1; TRBD1 agrees at 9 bases. CDR3 size: 12 residues. Germline assignment: CDR1 GTSNPN and CDR2 SVGIG (reference sequence). Here the CDR3 reads CAWSQDRGSAFF. The part of the CDR3 DNA that was read is TGTGCCTGGAGCCAGGACAGGGGTTCA.